The 15 T cell receptor beta chains below were found in one sample sequenced in a study of blood T cell repertoires in COVID-19. TCRdb's table, derived via immunoSEQ multiplex PCR, lists solely in-frame clones and lacks some. The data hold around 300,000 clones, with 90% observed a single time. The sample was peripheral blood. These receptors all stem from a woman in her thirties or forties with COVID-19, enrolled during active disease.

This chain links TRBV7-9 with TRBJ2-3, with TRBD1 as a possible D gene (6 bases). V lost 5 bases to trimming and J lost 0 bases, with 15 bases between them. Germline CDR1 is SEHNR and CDR2 is FQNEAQ (reference sequence). The length of the CDR3 is 16 residues. DNA of the CDR3: TGTGCCAGCAGCCAAGGGACATCTCAGAGCACAGATACGCAGTATTTT. Protein sequence: CASSQGTSQSTDTQYF.

The V gene is TRBV5-6, the J gene TRBJ1-2; 7 bases are shared with TRBD1. Germline lookup yields CDR1 SGHDT and CDR2 YYEEEE. CDR3 length equals 18 residues. V lost 4 bases and J lost 0; bases outside the gene matches: 15. In DNA form, the CDR3 reads TGTGCCAGCAGCCAGGGGGTGGAGGACCTACCTCCTAACTATGGCTACACCTTC. This gives the protein CASSQGVEDLPPNYGYTF.

This clone was observed a few times. V and J are TRBV5-1 and TRBJ1-3, with D possibly TRBD1 on 6 matching bases. The CDR3 runs 14 residues. V was trimmed by 7 bases and J by 0 bases, leaving 11 bases between them. Germline assignment: CDR1 SGHRS and CDR2 YFSETQ. CDR3 sequence: CASADSPSGNTIYF. For the CDR3, the DNA is TGCGCCAGCGCGGACAGCCCCTCTGGAAACACCATATATTTT.

The rearrangement uses TRBV29-1 and TRBJ2-1, with D tentatively TRBD2 (7 bases). V shed 4 bases and J shed 3 bases, with 13 bases lying between them. Germline lookup yields CDR1 SQVTM and CDR2 ANQGSEA. CDR3 length equals 14 residues. For the CDR3, the DNA is TGCAGCGTTGGGGGGGGCTTAGGCTACAATGAGCAGTTCTTC. Translating it yields CSVGGGLGYNEQFF.

The chain uses TRBV5-1 and TRBJ2-7; maybe TRBD1 (5 bases). With 4 bases removed from V and 0 bases from J, the gap between germline ends came to 8 bases. Germline-derived CDR1 and CDR2 are SGHRS and YFSETQ. This CDR3 spans 13 amino acids. The CDR3: CASSQGSSYEQYF. The CDR3 DNA follows: TGCGCCAGCAGCCAGGGCAGCTCCTACGAGCAGTACTTC.

This chain joins TRBV5-1 and TRBJ1-5; possible D gene TRBD1, 6 bases. The CDR3 loop spans 13 amino acids. The ends were cut back, 0 bases at V and 8 bases at J, with 9 bases in the middle. CDR1 and CDR2 (germline): SGHRS, YFSETQ. CDR3 in amino acids: CASSLGGLEPQHF. The CDR3, as DNA: TGCGCCAGCAGCTTGGGGGGGCTTGAGCCCCAGCATTTT. Full variable domain (missing parts from reference TRBV5-1 and TRBJ1-5): KAGVTQTPRYLIKTRGQQVTLSCSPISGHRSVSWYQQTPGQGLQFLFEYFSETQRNKGNFPGRFSGRQFSNSRSEMNVSTLELGDSALYLCASSLGGLEPQHFGDGTRLSIL.

V and J are TRBV23-1 and TRBJ2-2; 11 positions agree with TRBD2. TRBV23-1 carries the ORF label, with uncertain function. V was pared by 4 bases and J by 3 bases, with 16 bases of the junction left unmatched. The CDR3 extends over 20 amino acids. CDR3 DNA sequence: TGCGCCAGCAGTCCCCCGGGACTAGCGGCCGGGGGGAGGCACACCGGGGAGCTGTTTTTT. Translating it yields CASSPPGLAAGGRHTGELFF.

J is TRBJ2-3 and V is TRBV7-9, with D possibly being TRBD2 (5 bases). Trimming removed 7 bases from V and 0 bases from J, with 17 bases in between. From germline, CDR1 is SEHNR and CDR2 FQNEAQ (reference sequence). The CDR3 has 16 amino acids. CDR3 amino acids: CASTKVRGQSTDTQYF. CDR3 nucleotides: TGTGCCAGCACTAAGGTCCGGGGTCAAAGCACAGATACGCAGTATTTT.

The rearrangement uses TRBV6-2 or TRBV6-3 and TRBJ2-1, with 14 bases lining up with TRBD2. With 5 bases clipped from V and 10 bases from J, the junction kept 1 base outside the gene matches. Germline V gene sequence: CDR1 MNHEY, CDR2 SVGEGT. There are 13 residues in the CDR3. The CDR3 coding sequence is TGTGCCAGCAGTCGGACTAGCGGGGGGGAGCAGTTCTTC. This translates into CASSRTSGGEQFF.

This clone was seen just once. The CDR3 loop reads CASSLRGAKNIQYF. DNA of the CDR3: TGTGCCAGCAGCCTCCGAGGGGCCAAAAACATTCAGTACTTC. The J gene is TRBJ2-4, the V gene TRBV5-8; possibly TRBD2 for D (5 bases). Per the germline V gene, CDR1 is SGHTS and CDR2 is YDEGEE. This CDR3 contains 14 residues. The V gene lost 4 bases and the J gene lost 1 base, with 9 bases spanning the gap.

The J gene is TRBJ2-3, the V gene TRBV30, with TRBD1 matching over 8 bases. J lost 0 bases, V lost 1 base, and 3 bases had no gene match. CDR1 is GTSNPN and CDR2 is SVGIG in the germline V gene (reference sequence). This CDR3 region has 15 residues. This CDR3 reads CAWSATGASTDTQYF. The CDR3 region has the DNA TGTGCCTGGAGTGCGACAGGGGCGAGCACAGATACGCAGTATTTT.

This clone appeared a few times. The gene calls are TRBV30 and TRBJ2-7; D may be TRBD1 (5 bases). Trimming removed 4 bases at V and 2 bases at J, with 9 bases between. Germline V lookup: CDR1 GTSNPN, CDR2 SVGIG (reference sequence). The CDR3 runs to 12 residues. CDR3 nucleotides: TGTGCCTGGACGCAGGGAACCTACGAGCAGTACTTC. Translated: CAWTQGTYEQYF.

The chain employs TRBV25-1 and TRBJ2-4; 9 bases align to TRBD1. CDR3 size: 15 residues. After removal of 3 bases from V and 8 bases from J, the junction contained 8 bases not matched to a gene. Germline CDR1 reads MGHDK; CDR2 reads SYGVNS. The CDR3 DNA is TGTGCCAGCAGTGAGGTCGGGGACAGGGTGCACATTCAGTACTTC. Its protein product is CASSEVGDRVHIQYF.

V usage is TRBV20-1 and J usage is TRBJ1-2; D not certain. Trimming removed 3 bases from V and 2 bases from J, with 10 bases in between. CDR1 and CDR2 (germline): DFQATT, SNEGSKA (reference sequence). CDR3 size: 13 residues. CDR3 coding DNA: TGCAGTGCTAGTTGGCCGTCCAACTATGGCTACACCTTC. Protein: CSASWPSNYGYTF.

The rearrangement uses TRBV10-3 and TRBJ1-2; TRBD1 matches 10 bases. The CDR3 consists of 19 residues. With 1 base clipped from V and 4 bases from J, the junction kept 15 bases outside the gene matches. The germline CDR1 and CDR2 sequences are ENHRY and SYGVKD. CDR3 sequence: CAISELFGGQGKSSYGYTF. The CDR3 nucleotides read TGTGCCATCAGTGAGTTATTCGGGGGACAGGGGAAGAGTAGCTATGGCTACACCTTC.